The TCR beta chain described here comes from a study of T cell responses to AZD1222 COVID-19 vaccine. General observations from the study: It should be noted that donors were predominantly white British and more often female, and clonal diversity was possibly underestimated.

J lost 5 bases, V lost 1 base, and 7 bases had no gene match. Germline V gene sequence: CDR1 SGHDT, CDR2 YYEEEE. The CDR3 totals 15 residues. Data came from immunoSEQ multiplex PCR; TCRdb stores just in-frame clones and leaves some out. The sample holds around 87,000 clones, approximately 90% seen once. This clone was seen only once. What it binds is unknown. The V gene is TRBV5-6, the J gene TRBJ2-7, with 9 bases fitting TRBD1. The material was peripheral blood, obtained on day 0 of AZD1222 vaccination. The sequence derives from an adult in good health. In DNA, the CDR3 is TGTGCCAGCAGCTTGACGACAGGGGGTCTCGACGAGCAGTACTTC. Amino acid sequence: CASSLTTGGLDEQYF. Supplemented by reference TRBV5-6 and TRBJ2-7, the full variable domain reads DAGVTQSPTHLIKTRGQQVTLRCSPKSGHDTVSWYQQALGQGPQFIFQYYEEEERQRGNFPDRFSGHQFPNYSSELNVNALLLGDSALYLCASSLTTGGLDEQYFGPGTRLTVT.